Listed below are T cell receptor beta chains from one sample, sequenced in a study of Ad26.COV2.S vaccination and SARS-CoV-2 variants. The protocol was immunoSEQ multiplex PCR, while the TCRdb copy is restricted to in-frame clones and leaves out a portion. The table lists around 310,000 clones, under 90% of them singletons, with around 5.5% in the top ten. The sequenced sample was peripheral blood, obtained in a trial of Ad26.COV2.S vaccine versus placebo. These receptors were collected from a person between 18 and 59 years old who received the Ad26.COV2.S COVID-19 vaccine or a placebo. Each CDR3 is given with its conserved first and last residue. The D gene is left open where the match is weak. Clone size is shown for a subset of rows, as once, few, many or a class of expanded clone.

>TRBV6-6|TRBJ1-1|-|TRBD1
TGTGCCAGCAGTCCATCAGGGGGACAGGTGAACACTGAAGCTTTCTTT
CASSPSGGQVNTEAFF
>TRBV19|TRBJ2-2|-|-
TGTGCCAGTAGTATTTCATTGGGAGTCACCGGGGAGCTGTTTTTT
CASSISLGVTGELFF
>TRBV4-1|TRBJ2-1|-|TRBD2
TGCGCCAGCAGGCTTCAGCGGGAGCTATACAATGAGCAGTTCTTC
CASRLQRELYNEQFF
>TRBV7-9|TRBJ1-4|-|-
TGTGCCAGCAGCTTAAAGGGCAGCAGTGCAACTAATGAAAAACTGTTTTTT
CASSLKGSSATNEKLFF
>TRBV19|TRBJ1-6|few|-
TGTGCCAGTAGTACGCCCGGCGCTTATAATTCACCCCTCCACTTT
CASSTPGAYNSPLHF
>TRBV25-1|TRBJ1-5|-|TRBD1
TGTGCCAGCGGGGGGACAGGACAGCCCCAGCATTTT
CASGGTGQPQHF
>TRBV9|TRBJ1-6|once|-
TGTGCCAGCAGCTTCGAGCCAGGTCCATATTCACCCCTCCACTTT
CASSFEPGPYSPLHF
>TRBV19|TRBJ2-7|-|TRBD1
TGTGCCAGTAGTATGGGGGCAGGGGGCGAGGACGAGCAGTACTTC
CASSMGAGGEDEQYF
>TRBV28|TRBJ1-2|-|-
TGTGCCAGCAGTTCCCCCCCTGCCAGTAACTATGGCTACACCTTC
CASSSPPASNYGYTF
>TRBV18|TRBJ1-3|-|-
TGTGCCAGCTCACCATTGGCTAATCCTGGAAACACCATATATTTT
CASSPLANPGNTIYF
>TRBV11-1|TRBJ2-3|-|-
TGTGCCAGCAGCCGGGACTGGGGAGATACGCAGTATTTT
CASSRDWGDTQYF
>TRBV29-1|TRBJ1-2|-|-
TGCAGCGTTGGCCAGGGGAACTATGGCTACACCTTC
CSVGQGNYGYTF
>TRBV7-3|TRBJ2-3|-|TRBD2
TGTGCCAGCAGCCTACCTCCTCCAGCGGGAGACGGCACAGATACGCAGTATTTT
CASSLPPPAGDGTDTQYF
>TRBV19|TRBJ2-7|-|-
TGTGCCAGTAGTATATGGGACATCGGCGAGCAGTACTTC
CASSIWDIGEQYF
>TRBV7-2|TRBJ2-5|-|TRBD1
TGTGCCAGCAGCTTCGGACAGGTTGAAGAGACCCAGTACTTC
CASSFGQVEETQYF
>TRBV4-1|TRBJ1-1|-|-
TGCGCCAGCAGCGCCCAGGGAGGACAGACTGAAGCTTTCTTT
CASSAQGGQTEAFF
>TRBV19|TRBJ1-2|-|TRBD1
TGTGCCAGTAGCTGGGACAGGGGTATTGGCTATGGCTACACCTTC
CASSWDRGIGYGYTF